This is a list of T cell receptor beta chains from one sample in a study of cytomegalovirus exposure and HLA in healthy donors. The protocol was immunoSEQ multiplex PCR, while the TCRdb copy is restricted to in-frame clones and leaves out a portion. The sample has roughly 140,000 clones; roughly 63% are singletons. What was sequenced was PBMCs. These receptors originate from a woman aged 60-70 years in good health and CMV-seropositive. Each CDR3 is given with its conserved first and last residue. Fields, in order: J gene, D gene, V gene, clone size, CDR3 protein, CDR3 DNA. D genes are given only for firm matches. The size entry is marked missing in some rows and otherwise reads once, few, many or a size class.

>TRBJ2-1|TRBD2|TRBV7-8|few
CASSSRTGTRGGGEQFF
TGTGCCAGCAGCTCCAGAACTGGGACTAGGGGTGGGGGTGAGCAGTTCTTC
>TRBJ2-3|-|TRBV13|few
CASSTSGAGDTQYF
TGTGCCAGCAGCACTTCGGGAGCAGGAGATACGCAGTATTTT
>TRBJ2-2|TRBD2|TRBV7-8|few
CASSHREGDTGELFF
TGTGCCAGCAGCCATCGGGAGGGGGATACCGGGGAGCTGTTTTTT
>TRBJ1-2|TRBD1|TRBV4-1|-
CASSQGRQGQGYTF
TGCGCCAGCAGCCAAGGCCGACAGGGTCAAGGCTACACCTTC
>TRBJ2-7|-|TRBV7-2|-
CASSIPGYEQYF
TGTGCCAGCAGCATCCCCGGCTACGAGCAGTACTTC
>TRBJ2-7|TRBD2|TRBV9|-
CASSVATSADYEQYF
TGTGCCAGCAGCGTAGCAACTAGCGCTGACTACGAGCAGTACTTC
>TRBJ1-5|-|TRBV19|-
CASGRDFNQPQHF
TGTGCCAGTGGTCGGGACTTCAATCAGCCCCAGCATTTT
>TRBJ1-1|-|TRBV5-1|-
CASSLGGGNTEAFF
TGCGCCAGCAGCTTGGGAGGGGGGAACACTGAAGCTTTCTTT
>TRBJ1-4|-|TRBV27|-
CASCPLGANEKLFF
TGTGCCAGCTGTCCGCTTGGGGCGAATGAAAAACTGTTTTTT
>TRBJ2-2|TRBD2|TRBV2|-
CASSAVLAGASSNTGELFF
TGTGCCAGCAGTGCGGTACTAGCGGGAGCATCTTCGAACACCGGGGAGCTGTTTTTT
>TRBJ2-5|-|TRBV14|-
CASSPSGGGGQYF
TGTGCCAGCAGCCCCTCAGGAGGGGGAGGGCAGTACTTC
>TRBJ1-5|TRBD1|TRBV28|-
CASSPINRGQQPQHF
TGTGCCAGCAGCCCAATAAACAGGGGGCAACAGCCCCAGCATTTT
>TRBJ1-1|-|TRBV7-8|-
CASSLGGRFTEAFF
TGTGCCAGCAGCTTAGGAGGGAGGTTTACTGAAGCTTTCTTT